This T cell receptor beta chain originates from a study of T cells in Graves' hyperthyroidism and ophthalmopathy. Study observations and caveats: Most thyroid clonotypes that were expanded above 0.001 also turned up in blood. The model identified upcoming ophthalmopathy a median approximately six months ahead of onset.

Amplification yielded TCR beta CDR3 regions, with RNA transcripts as the source. First-round RT-PCR of the TCR CDR3 relied on the HTBI primer set. TCRdb reprocessed the multiplex PCR reads via MiXCR and lists one record per CDR3 protein. Of approximately 400,000 distinct CDR3 sequences listed, 20% to 25% are singletons. This clonotype turned up a few times. The antigen is unknown. Hyperthyroidism was newly diagnosed in patients aged 18 to 65 (duration under 2 months). The authors obtained PBMCs from around 11 ml of fresh peripheral blood. Sequencing was carried out using blood. The sequence came from a middle-aged man with Graves' hyperthyroidism.

CDR3 coding DNA: TGCAGTGCTAGAACTAGGGACCGCTCGGCTTTCTTT. It is translated as CSARTRDRSAFF. The chain combines TRBV20-1 with TRBJ1-1, with D perhaps matching TRBD1 (5 bases). Trimming pared 2 bases from V and 11 bases from J, leaving 15 bases between. Germline CDR1 reads DFQATT; CDR2 reads SNEGSKA (reference sequence). The CDR3 loop spans 12 amino acids.